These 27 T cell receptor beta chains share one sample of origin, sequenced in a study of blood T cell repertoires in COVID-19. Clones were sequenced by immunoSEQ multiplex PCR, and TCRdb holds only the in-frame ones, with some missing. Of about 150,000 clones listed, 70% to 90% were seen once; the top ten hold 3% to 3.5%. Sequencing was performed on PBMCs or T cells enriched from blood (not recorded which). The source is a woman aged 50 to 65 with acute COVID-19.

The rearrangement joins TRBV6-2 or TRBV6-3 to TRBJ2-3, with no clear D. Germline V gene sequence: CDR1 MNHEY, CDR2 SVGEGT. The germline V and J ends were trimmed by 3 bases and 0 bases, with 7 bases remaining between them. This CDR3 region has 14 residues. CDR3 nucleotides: TGTGCCAGCAGTTATGTGCGAAGCACAGATACGCAGTATTTT. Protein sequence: CASSYVRSTDTQYF.

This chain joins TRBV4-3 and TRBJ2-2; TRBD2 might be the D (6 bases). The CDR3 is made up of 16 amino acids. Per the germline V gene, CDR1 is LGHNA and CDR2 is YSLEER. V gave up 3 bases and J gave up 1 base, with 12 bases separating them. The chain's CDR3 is CASSHFRGMNTGELFF. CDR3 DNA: TGCGCCAGCAGCCACTTCCGGGGGATGAACACCGGGGAGCTGTTTTTT.

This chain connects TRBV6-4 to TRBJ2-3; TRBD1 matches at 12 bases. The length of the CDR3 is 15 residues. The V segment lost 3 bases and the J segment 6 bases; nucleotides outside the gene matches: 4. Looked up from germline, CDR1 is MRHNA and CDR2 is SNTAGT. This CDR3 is CASSEGTGGADTQYF. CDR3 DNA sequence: TGTGCCAGCAGTGAGGGGACAGGGGGCGCGGATACGCAGTATTTT.

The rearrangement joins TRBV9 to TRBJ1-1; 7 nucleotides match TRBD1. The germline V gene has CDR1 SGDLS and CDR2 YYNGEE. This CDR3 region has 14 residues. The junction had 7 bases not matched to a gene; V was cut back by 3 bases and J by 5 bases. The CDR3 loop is CASSGDRDRTEAFF. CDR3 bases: TGTGCCAGCAGCGGAGACAGGGACAGAACTGAAGCTTTCTTT.

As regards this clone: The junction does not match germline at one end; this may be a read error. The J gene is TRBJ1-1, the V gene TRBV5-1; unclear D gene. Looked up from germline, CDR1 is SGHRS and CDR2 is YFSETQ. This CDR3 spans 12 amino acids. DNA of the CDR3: TGCGCCAGCGGGTACGGTCTTGCTGGAGCTATCTTT. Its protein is CASGYGLAGAIF.

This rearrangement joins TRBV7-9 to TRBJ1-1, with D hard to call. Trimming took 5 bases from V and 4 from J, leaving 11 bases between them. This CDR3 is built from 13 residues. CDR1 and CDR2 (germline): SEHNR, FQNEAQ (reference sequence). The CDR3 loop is CASSPVGSTEAFF. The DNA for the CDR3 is TGTGCCAGCAGCCCCGTGGGGAGCACTGAAGCTTTCTTT.

The CDR3 reads CASTSAPAEGSPLHF. The DNA of the CDR3 is TGTGCCAGTACGAGCGCTCCGGCGGAAGGTTCACCCCTCCACTTT. The chain carries TRBV19 and TRBJ1-6, with D uncertain. V was clipped by 7 bases and J by 9 bases, with 19 bases between them. CDR3 length: 15 residues. The germline gives CDR1 LNHDA, CDR2 SQIVND (reference sequence).

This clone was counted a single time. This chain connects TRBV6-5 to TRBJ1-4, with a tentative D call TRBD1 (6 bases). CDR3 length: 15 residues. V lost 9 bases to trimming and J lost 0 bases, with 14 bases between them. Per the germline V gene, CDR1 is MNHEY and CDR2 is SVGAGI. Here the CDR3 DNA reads TGTGCCAGTCGTCGGGACACGGCAACTAATGAAAAACTGTTTTTT. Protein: CASRRDTATNEKLFF.

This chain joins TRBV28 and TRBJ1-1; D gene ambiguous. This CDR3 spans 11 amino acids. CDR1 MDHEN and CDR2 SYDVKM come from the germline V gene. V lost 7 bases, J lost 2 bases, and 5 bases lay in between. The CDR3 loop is CASTSNTEAFF. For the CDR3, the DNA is TGTGCCAGCACCAGTAACACTGAAGCTTTCTTT.

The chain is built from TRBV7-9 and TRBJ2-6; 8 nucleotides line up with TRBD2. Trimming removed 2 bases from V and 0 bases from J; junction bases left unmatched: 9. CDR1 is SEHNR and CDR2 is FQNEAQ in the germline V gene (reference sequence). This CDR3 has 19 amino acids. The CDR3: CASSLQPGLVNSGANVLTF. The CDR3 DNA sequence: TGTGCCAGCAGCTTACAACCGGGACTAGTGAACTCTGGGGCCAACGTCCTGACTTTC.

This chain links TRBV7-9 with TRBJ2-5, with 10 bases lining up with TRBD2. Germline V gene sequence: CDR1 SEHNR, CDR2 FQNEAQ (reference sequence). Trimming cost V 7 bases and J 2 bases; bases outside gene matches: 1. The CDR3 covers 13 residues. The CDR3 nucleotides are TGTGCCAGCACACTAGCGGGACAAGAGACCCAGTACTTC. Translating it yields CASTLAGQETQYF. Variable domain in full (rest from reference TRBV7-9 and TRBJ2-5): DTGVSQNPRHKITKRGQNVTFRCDPISEHNRLYWYRQTLGQGPEFLTYFQNEAQLEKSRLLSDRFSAERPKGSFSTLEIQRTEQGDSAMYLCASTLAGQETQYFGPGTRLLVL.

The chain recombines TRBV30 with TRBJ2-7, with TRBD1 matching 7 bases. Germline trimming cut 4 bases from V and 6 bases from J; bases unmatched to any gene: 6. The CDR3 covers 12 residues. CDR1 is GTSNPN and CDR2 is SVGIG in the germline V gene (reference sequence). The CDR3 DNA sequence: TGTGCCTGGAACAGGGGTAAGGGCGAGCAGTACTTC. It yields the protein CAWNRGKGEQYF.

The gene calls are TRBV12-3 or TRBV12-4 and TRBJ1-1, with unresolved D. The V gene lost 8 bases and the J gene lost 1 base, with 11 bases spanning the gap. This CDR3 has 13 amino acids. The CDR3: CASRQRANTEAFF. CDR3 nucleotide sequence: TGTGCCAGCCGCCAACGAGCGAACACTGAAGCTTTCTTT.

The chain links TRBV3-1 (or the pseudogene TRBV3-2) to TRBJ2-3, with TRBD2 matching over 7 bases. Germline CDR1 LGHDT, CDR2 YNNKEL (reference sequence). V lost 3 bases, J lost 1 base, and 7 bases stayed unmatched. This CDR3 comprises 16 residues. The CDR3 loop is CASSHSSGIGTDTQYF. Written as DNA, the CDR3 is TGTGCCAGCAGCCACTCGAGCGGGATTGGCACAGATACGCAGTATTTT.

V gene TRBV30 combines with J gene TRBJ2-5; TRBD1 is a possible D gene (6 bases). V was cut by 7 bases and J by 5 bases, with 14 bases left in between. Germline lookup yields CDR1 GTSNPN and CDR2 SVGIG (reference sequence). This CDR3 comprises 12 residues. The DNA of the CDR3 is TGTGCCTTCCAACAGGGCCATGAGACCCAGTACTTC. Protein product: CAFQQGHETQYF.

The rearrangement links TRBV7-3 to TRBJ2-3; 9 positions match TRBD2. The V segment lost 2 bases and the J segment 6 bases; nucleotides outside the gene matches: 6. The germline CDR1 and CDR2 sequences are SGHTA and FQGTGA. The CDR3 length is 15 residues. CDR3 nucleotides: TGTGCCAGCAGCTTAGCGGGAGGGCCGGGGGATACGCAGTATTTT. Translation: CASSLAGGPGDTQYF.

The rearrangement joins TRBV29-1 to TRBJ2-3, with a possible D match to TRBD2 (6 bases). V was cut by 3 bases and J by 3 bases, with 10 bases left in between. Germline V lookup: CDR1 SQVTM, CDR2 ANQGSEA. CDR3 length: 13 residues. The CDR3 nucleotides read TGCAGCGTTGATCGGGAGAGAACAGATACGCAGTATTTT. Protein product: CSVDRERTDTQYF.

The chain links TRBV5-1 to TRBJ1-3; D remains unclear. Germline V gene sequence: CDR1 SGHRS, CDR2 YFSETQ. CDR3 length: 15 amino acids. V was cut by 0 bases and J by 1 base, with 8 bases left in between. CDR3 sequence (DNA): TGCGCCAGCAGCTTGGCCGGTGATTCTGGAAACACCATATATTTT. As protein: CASSLAGDSGNTIYF. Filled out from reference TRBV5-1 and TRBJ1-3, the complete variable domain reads KAGVTQTPRYLIKTRGQQVTLSCSPISGHRSVSWYQQTPGQGLQFLFEYFSETQRNKGNFPGRFSGRQFSNSRSEMNVSTLELGDSALYLCASSLAGDSGNTIYFGEGSWLTVV.

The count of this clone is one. CDR3 DNA sequence: TGTGCCAGCAGCTTGGCAGAGGGGGCTCTCAGTTCACCCCTCCACTTT. This codes for CASSLAEGALSSPLHF. This chain uses TRBV5-5 with TRBJ1-6; 7 positions match TRBD1. The trim removed 0 bases at V and 9 bases at J, leaving 9 bases unmatched. This CDR3 is 16 amino acids long. Germline V gene lookup returns CDR1 SGHKS and CDR2 YYEKEE (reference sequence).

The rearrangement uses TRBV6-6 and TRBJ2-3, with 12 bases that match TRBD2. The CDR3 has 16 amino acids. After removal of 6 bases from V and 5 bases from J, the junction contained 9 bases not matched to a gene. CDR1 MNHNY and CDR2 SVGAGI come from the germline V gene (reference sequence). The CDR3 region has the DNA TGTGCCAGCAGAAGACTAGCGGGAGTTGGCGGAGATACGCAGTATTTT. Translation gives CASRRLAGVGGDTQYF.

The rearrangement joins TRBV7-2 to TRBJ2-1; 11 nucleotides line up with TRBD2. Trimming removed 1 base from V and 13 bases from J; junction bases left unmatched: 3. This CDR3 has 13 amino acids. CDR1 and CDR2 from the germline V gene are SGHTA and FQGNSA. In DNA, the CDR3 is TGTGCCAGCAGCTTAGTAGCGGGAGGGCCCCAGTTCTTC. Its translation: CASSLVAGGPQFF.

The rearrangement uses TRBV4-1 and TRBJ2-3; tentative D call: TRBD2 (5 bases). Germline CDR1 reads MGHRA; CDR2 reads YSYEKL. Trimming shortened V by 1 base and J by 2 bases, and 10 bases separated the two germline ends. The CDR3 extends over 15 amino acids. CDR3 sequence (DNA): TGCGCCAGCAGCCAAGGGCCGGGGAACACAGATACGCAGTATTTT. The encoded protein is CASSQGPGNTDTQYF.

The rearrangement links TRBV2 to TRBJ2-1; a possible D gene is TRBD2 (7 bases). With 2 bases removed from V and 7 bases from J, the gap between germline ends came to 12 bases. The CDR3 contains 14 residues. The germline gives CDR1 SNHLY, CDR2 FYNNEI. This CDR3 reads CASSEMRGGNEQFF. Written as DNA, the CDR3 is TGTGCCAGCAGTGAAATGAGGGGGGGTAATGAGCAGTTCTTC.

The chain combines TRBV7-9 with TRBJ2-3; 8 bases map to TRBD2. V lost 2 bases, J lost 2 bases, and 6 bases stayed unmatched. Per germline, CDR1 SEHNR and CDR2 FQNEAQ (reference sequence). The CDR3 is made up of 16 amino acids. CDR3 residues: CASSLLSGKDTDTQYF. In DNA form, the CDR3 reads TGTGCCAGCAGCTTACTTAGCGGGAAGGACACAGATACGCAGTATTTT.

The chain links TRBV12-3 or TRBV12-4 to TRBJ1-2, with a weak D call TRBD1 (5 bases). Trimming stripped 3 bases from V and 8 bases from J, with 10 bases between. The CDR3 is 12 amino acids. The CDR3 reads CASSLSGRGYTF. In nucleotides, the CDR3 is TGTGCCAGCAGTTTGTCAGGGCGCGGCTACACCTTC.

In DNA form, the CDR3 reads TGCAGCGTTGTGCCAGGGGGGAATGTGTATGAGCAGTTCTTC. Translating gives CSVVPGGNVYEQFF. The V call is TRBV29-1, the J call TRBJ2-1, with D possibly being TRBD1 (7 bases). The V end lost 4 bases, the J end lost 8 bases, and 18 bases lay between the germline ends. The V gene's germline CDR1 is SQVTM and CDR2 ANQGSEA. This CDR3 region has 14 residues.

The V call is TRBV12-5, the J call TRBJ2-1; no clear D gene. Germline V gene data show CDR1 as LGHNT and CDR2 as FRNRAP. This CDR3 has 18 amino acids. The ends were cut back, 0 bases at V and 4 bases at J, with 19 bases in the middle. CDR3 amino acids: CASGLVLRQKYQYNEQFF. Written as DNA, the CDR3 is TGTGCTAGTGGTTTGGTACTGAGGCAGAAGTATCAATACAATGAGCAGTTCTTC.